The sequence of this TCR beta chain was determined in a study of shared clonotypes between healthy human individuals. Study-level points and caveats: Apart from blood, nothing was sampled; tissue repertoires likely differ.

The V end lost 10 bases, the J end lost 5 bases, and 15 bases lay between the germline ends. The CDR3 loop spans 14 amino acids. Per germline, CDR1 MNHNS and CDR2 SASEGT. Ten immunoSEQ deep assay plates served to sequence unsorted PBMC DNA. Here immunoSEQ multiplex PCR was the method, and the copy in TCRdb shows in-frame clones only, minus some. Seen here are 97,000 or so clones, around half observed once, and the top ten hold roughly 15%. Those who donated, Caucasian adults without exception, all lived in Nashville, Tennessee. Concerning this clone itself: The target antigen is unknown.

Sequences were obtained from PBMCs. The TCR originated in a woman aged 40 to 50 in good health. Some clones in this sample may be carry-over from other donors' samples. This rearrangement joins TRBV6-1 to TRBJ1-6, with D possibly being TRBD1 (5 bases). This chain's CDR3 is CATGGDGDNSPLHF. DNA for the CDR3: TGTGCCACGGGGGGAGACGGCGATAATTCACCCCTCCACTTT.